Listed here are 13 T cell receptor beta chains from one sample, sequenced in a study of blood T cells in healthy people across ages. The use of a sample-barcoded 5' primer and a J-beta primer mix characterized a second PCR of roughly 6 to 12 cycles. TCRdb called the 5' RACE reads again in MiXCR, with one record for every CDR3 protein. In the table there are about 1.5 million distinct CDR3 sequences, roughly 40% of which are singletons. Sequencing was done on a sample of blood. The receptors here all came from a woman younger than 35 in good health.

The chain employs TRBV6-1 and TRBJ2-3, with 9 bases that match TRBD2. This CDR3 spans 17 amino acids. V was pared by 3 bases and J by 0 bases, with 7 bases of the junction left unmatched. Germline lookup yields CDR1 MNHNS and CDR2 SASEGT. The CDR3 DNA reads TGTGCCAGCAGTGAGCTAGCGGGACTTTCTAGCACAGATACGCAGTATTTT. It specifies CASSELAGLSSTDTQYF.

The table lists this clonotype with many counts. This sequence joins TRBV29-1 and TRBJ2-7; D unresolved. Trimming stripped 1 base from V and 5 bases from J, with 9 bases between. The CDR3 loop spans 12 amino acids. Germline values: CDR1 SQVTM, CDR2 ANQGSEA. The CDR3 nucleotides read TGCAGCGTTGAAGGGGTACTGAACGAGCAGTACTTC. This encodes CSVEGVLNEQYF.

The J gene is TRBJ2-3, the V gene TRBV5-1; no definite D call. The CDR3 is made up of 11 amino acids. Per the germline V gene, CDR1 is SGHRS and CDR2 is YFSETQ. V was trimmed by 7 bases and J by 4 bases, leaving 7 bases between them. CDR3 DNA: TGCGCCAGCGAACCACCAGATACGCAGTATTTT. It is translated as CASEPPDTQYF.

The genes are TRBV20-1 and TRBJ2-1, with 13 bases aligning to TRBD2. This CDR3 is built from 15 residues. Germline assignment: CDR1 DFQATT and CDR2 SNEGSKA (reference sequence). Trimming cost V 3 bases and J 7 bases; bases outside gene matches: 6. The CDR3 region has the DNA TGCAGTGCTAGCGGACTAGCGGGGGCTCTGAATGAGCAGTTCTTC. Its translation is CSASGLAGALNEQFF.

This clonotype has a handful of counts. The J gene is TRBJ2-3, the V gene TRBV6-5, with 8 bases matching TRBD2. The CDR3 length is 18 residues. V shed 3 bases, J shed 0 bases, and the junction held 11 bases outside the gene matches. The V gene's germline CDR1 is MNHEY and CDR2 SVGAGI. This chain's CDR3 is CASSYIPGASGSTDTQYF. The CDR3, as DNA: TGTGCCAGCAGTTATATCCCGGGGGCTAGCGGGAGCACAGATACGCAGTATTTT.

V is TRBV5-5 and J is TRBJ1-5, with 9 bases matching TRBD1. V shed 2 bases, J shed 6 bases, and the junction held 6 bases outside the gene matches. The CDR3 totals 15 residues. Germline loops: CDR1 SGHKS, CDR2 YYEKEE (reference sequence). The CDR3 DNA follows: TGTGCCAGCAGCTTCTGGGACAGGGATGGTCAGCCCCAGCATTTT. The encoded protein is CASSFWDRDGQPQHF.

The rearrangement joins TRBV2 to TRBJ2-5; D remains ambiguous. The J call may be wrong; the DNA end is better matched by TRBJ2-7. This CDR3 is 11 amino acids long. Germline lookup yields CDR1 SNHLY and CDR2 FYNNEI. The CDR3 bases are TGTGCCAGCAGTGGCAATTCCGAGCAGTACTTC. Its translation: CASSGNSEQYF.

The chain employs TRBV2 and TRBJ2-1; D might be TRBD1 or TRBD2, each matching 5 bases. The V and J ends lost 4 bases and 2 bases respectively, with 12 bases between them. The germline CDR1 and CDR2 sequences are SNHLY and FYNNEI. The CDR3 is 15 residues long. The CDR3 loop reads CASSGGTAAYNEQFF. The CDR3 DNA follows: TGTGCCAGCAGTGGGGGGACCGCAGCCTACAATGAGCAGTTCTTC.

The CDR3 sequence is CASSRDRRMNTEAFF. As DNA, the CDR3 is TGTGCCAGCAGTCGGGACAGAAGAATGAACACTGAAGCTTTCTTT. The chain uses TRBV27 and TRBJ1-1; 7 bases line up with TRBD1. The CDR3 spans 15 residues. Germline V gene lookup returns CDR1 MNHEY and CDR2 SMNVEV (reference sequence). V shed 5 bases and J 0 bases; nucleotides not matched to a gene: 6.

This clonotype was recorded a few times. In nucleotides, the CDR3 is TGCAGCGGGAAGGAGTACACTGAAGCTTTCTTT. Its protein product is CSGKEYTEAFF. The chain couples TRBV29-1 to TRBJ1-1, with D uncertain. The length of the CDR3 is 11 residues. The germline V and J ends were trimmed by 7 bases and 3 bases, with 9 bases remaining between them. In germline, CDR1 is SQVTM, CDR2 ANQGSEA.

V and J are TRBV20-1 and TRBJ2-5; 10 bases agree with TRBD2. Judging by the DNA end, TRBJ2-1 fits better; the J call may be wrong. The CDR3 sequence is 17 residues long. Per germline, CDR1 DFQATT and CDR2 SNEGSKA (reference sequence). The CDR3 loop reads CSAFSSGSYEIQETQFF. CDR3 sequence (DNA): TGCAGTGCTTTCTCTAGCGGGAGCTATGAAATTCAAGAGACCCAGTTCTTC.

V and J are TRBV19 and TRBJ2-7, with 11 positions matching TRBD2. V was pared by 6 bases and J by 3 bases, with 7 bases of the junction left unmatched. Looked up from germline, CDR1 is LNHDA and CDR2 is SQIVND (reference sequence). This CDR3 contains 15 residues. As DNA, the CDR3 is TGTGCCAGTAGAGCGGGACTAGCGGAATACTACGAGCAGTACTTC. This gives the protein CASRAGLAEYYEQYF.

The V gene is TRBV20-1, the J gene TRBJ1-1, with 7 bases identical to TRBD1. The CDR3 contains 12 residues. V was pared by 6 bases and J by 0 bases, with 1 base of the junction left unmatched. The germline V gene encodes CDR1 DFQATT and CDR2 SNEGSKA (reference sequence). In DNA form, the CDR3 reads TGCAGTGCAGGACAGGTGAACACTGAAGCTTTCTTT. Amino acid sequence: CSAGQVNTEAFF.